This T cell receptor (beta chain) was sequenced during a study of T cell responses to AZD1222 COVID-19 vaccine. A word on this clone: Its antigen is not identified.

The table came from immunoSEQ multiplex PCR; TCRdb's copy has only in-frame clones and leaves some out. Of about 84,000 clones in the sample, roughly 87% were seen once. General observations from the study: An increase in Spike-specific TCR breadth and depth was observed after two AZD1222 doses. The number of AZD1222 recipients seropositive at baseline was only 5 to 7. Donors in the cohort were predominantly white British and more often female, and clonal diversity was possibly underestimated. CD4 TCRs linked to vaccination spanned spike, dominating at 160-218 and 743-854.

CDR1 and CDR2 from the germline V gene are SGHNT and YYREEE (reference sequence). The V gene lost 2 bases and the J gene lost 0 bases, with 8 bases spanning the gap. This CDR3 region has 15 residues. The rearrangement links TRBV5-4 to TRBJ2-2; TRBD2 might be the D (5 bases). The sample in question was peripheral blood, obtained 28 days after the second AZD1222 dose. This sequence was found in an adult who received the AZD1222 COVID-19 vaccine. The CDR3 nucleotides read TGTGCCAGCAGCTTTCCCGGGACGAACACCGGGGAGCTGTTTTTT. It yields the protein CASSFPGTNTGELFF.